The 2 T cell receptor beta chains in this list originate from one sample, sequenced in a study of blood T cell repertoires in COVID-19. Profiling relied on immunoSEQ multiplex PCR, and the TCRdb table lists in-frame clones only, not all of them. The sample contains 100,000 to 150,000 clones, around 89% of which appear only once. The sample taken for sequencing was peripheral blood. These TCRs come from a man in his 70s with active or convalescent COVID-19.

The J gene is TRBJ2-7, the V gene TRBV25-1; maybe TRBD2 (6 bases). CDR3 size: 17 residues. Germline-derived CDR1 and CDR2 are MGHDK and SYGVNS. With 8 bases removed from V and 5 bases from J, the gap between germline ends came to 28 bases. CDR3 bases: TGTGCCAGCCGGCCGGGGCTAGCGCGGACCCGAGATGACGAGCAGTACTTC. Its translation: CASRPGLARTRDDEQYF.

This clone was seen only once. V is TRBV14 and J is TRBJ1-1; 8 positions agree with TRBD1. The CDR3 has 14 amino acids. Losses at the gene ends were 3 bases for V and 4 bases for J; bases not matched to a gene: 4. Germline lookup yields CDR1 SGHDN and CDR2 FVKESK. CDR3 loop: CASSQDRVATEAFF. The CDR3 DNA reads TGTGCCAGCAGCCAGGACAGGGTGGCCACTGAAGCTTTCTTT.